This TCR beta chain stems from a study of early T cells in non-severe SARS-CoV-2 infection. Individual cDNA molecules carried attached unique molecular identifiers. Via MiXCR, TCRdb re-called the 5' RACE reads, giving one row per CDR3 protein. The data contain under 25,000 distinct CDR3 sequences, about 4% of them singletons. Per the germline V gene, CDR1 is SGHRS and CDR2 is YFSETQ. CDR3 length: 16 amino acids. V lost 0 bases and J lost 3, with 15 bases in between. General study points: Private and CD4 specificities were missed by VDJdb matching, which favored anti-spike CD8 responses.

This clonotype showed up many times. What it recognizes is unknown. The specimen sequenced was whole blood. V is TRBV5-1 and J is TRBJ1-1; TRBD1 is a possible D gene (5 bases). The receptor was derived from an adult who was a healthcare worker with PCR-confirmed SARS-CoV-2 infection or an uninfected control (not recorded which). The CDR3 bases are TGCGCCAGCAGCTTGGTCCCTGGACTGGGGCACACTGAAGCTTTCTTT. This codes for CASSLVPGLGHTEAFF.